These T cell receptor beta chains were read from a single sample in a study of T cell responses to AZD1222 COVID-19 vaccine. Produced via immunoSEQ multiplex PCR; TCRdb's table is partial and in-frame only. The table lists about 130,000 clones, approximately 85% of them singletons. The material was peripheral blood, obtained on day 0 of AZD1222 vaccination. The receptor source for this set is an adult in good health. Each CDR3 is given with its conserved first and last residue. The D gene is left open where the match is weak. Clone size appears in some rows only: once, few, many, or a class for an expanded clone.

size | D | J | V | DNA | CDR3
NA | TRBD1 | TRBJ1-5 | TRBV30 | TGTGCCTGGAGTGACAGGGGTAACCAGCCCCAGCATTTT | CAWSDRGNQPQHF
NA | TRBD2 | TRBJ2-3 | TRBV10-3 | TGTGCCATCAGTGAGTCGTCTAGCGGGGGTCCCAGGGATACGCAGTATTTT | CAISESSSGGPRDTQYF
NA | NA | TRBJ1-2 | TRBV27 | TGTGCCAGCAGTATGTGGGGCTATGGCTACACCTTC | CASSMWGYGYTF
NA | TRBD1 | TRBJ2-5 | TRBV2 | TGTGCCAGATCCGGGACAGGGGATCCAGAGACCCAGTACTTC | CARSGTGDPETQYF
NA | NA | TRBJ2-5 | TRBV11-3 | TGTGCCAGCAGCTTATCAGGAGGAGAGACCCAGTACTTC | CASSLSGGETQYF
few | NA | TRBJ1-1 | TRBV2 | TGTGCCAGCACAAAGAATCGGATGAACACTGAAGCTTTCTTT | CASTKNRMNTEAFF
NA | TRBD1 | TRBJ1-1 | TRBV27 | TGTGCCAGCAGTCCCCGACAGGGGGCGCCGGCCACTGAAGCTTTCTTT | CASSPRQGAPATEAFF
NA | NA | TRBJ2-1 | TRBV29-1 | TGCAGCGTTGAATCGGGAACTTCCCCGTTCTTC | CSVESGTSPFF
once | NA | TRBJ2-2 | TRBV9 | TGTGCCAGCAGCCCTACGCCCGGGGAGCTGTTTTTT | CASSPTPGELFF
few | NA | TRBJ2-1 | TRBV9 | TGTGCCAGCAGCGTAGAATGGGGACCCCCCTACAATGAGCAGTTCTTC | CASSVEWGPPYNEQFF
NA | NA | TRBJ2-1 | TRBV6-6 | TGTGCCAGCACCCTTGCGGGAATAGGTGAGCAGTTCTTC | CASTLAGIGEQFF
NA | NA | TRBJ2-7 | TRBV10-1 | TGCGCCAGCAGTGGAGGTTGGGGCGGCCAAGGGGCCCACGAGCAGTACTTC | CASSGGWGGQGAHEQYF
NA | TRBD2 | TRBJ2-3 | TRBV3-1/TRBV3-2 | TGTGCCAGCAGCCAAAGACTAGCGGGGACCACAGATACGCAGTATTTT | CASSQRLAGTTDTQYF
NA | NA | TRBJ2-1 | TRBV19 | TGTGCCAGTAGTATGGGGGACGGCGGGAATGAGCAGTTCTTC | CASSMGDGGNEQFF
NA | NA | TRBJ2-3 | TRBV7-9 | TGTGCCAGCAGCTTGGTAGCGACTAGCACAGATACGCAGTATTTT | CASSLVATSTDTQYF
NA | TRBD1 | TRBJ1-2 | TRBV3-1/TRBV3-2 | TGTGCCAGCAGACCAACAGGGGGCTCAAACTATGGCTACACCTTC | CASRPTGGSNYGYTF
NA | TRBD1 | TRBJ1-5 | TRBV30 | TGTGCCTGGAGTGGGAACAGGGGCGGTCAGCCCCAGCATTTT | CAWSGNRGGQPQHF
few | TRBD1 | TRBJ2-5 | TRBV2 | TGTGCCAGCAACCGACAGGGGGCTTGGGAGACCCAGTACTTC | CASNRQGAWETQYF
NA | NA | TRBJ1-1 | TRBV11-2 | TGTGCCAGCAGCGAAGATCAGGATAGTGAAGCTTTCTTT | CASSEDQDSEAFF
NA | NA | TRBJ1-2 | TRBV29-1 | TGCAGCGTTGAAGATTTCTATGGCTACACCTTC | CSVEDFYGYTF
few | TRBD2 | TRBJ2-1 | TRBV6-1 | TGTGCCAGCAGTGACCGACTAGCGGGGGCCCACAATGAGCAGTTCTTC | CASSDRLAGAHNEQFF
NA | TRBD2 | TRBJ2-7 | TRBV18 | TGTGCCAGCTCACCGCGGACTAGCGGAACCTACGAGCAGTACTTC | CASSPRTSGTYEQYF
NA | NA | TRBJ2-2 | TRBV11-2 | TGTGCCAGCAGCCTAAGTTGGGGCCCCGGGGAGCTGTTTTTT | CASSLSWGPGELFF
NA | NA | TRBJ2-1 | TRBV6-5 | TGTGCCAGCAGCGACCCCGCATTGGGTAGGCAGTTCTTC | CASSDPALGRQFF